The clone carrying this T cell receptor (beta chain) has a count of ten or more. Its target is not known. The read ends 3 residues before the CDR3 terminus; that terminus is restored from the germline J gene. CVID meant reduced serum IgG, IgA and/or IgM plus specific antibody deficiency. This sample is drawn from a study of T cell clonality in common variable immunodeficiency. The CDR3 is 16 residues long. V trimming: 6 bases; J trimming: 6 bases; junction bases outside the gene matches: 9. Germline V gene sequence: CDR1 SNHLY, CDR2 FYNNEI. Sequencing used immunoSEQ multiplex PCR; TCRdb keeps in-frame clones, though not all of them. There are approximately 28,000 clones in the sample, none observed a single time. Findings and caveats of the study: Common variable immunodeficiency TCR beta sequences reportedly had fewer deletions and N-nucleotide insertions.

Sequencing used peripheral blood mononuclear cells. The receptor comes from a human donor with common variable immunodeficiency. The V gene is TRBV2, the J gene TRBJ2-1, with 12 positions matching TRBD2. The sequenced CDR3 bases are TGTGCCAGCAGGACTAGCGGGAGTAATAACGGCAATGAG. This codes for CASRTSGSNNGNE. The full CDR3 protein reads CASRTSGSNNGNEQFF.